This T cell receptor (beta chain) was retrieved from a study of blood T cell repertoires in COVID-19. This CDR3 spans 15 amino acids. Germline trimming cut 5 bases from V and 4 bases from J; bases unmatched to any gene: 9. Germline CDR1 and CDR2: MNHEY and SVGAGI. This clone is a singleton in its sample. How the authors handled the data: Amplification of reference gene primers was used by the study to estimate nucleated cell counts. Libraries were prepared by immunoSEQ multiplex PCR; TCRdb keeps only in-frame clonotypes and omits some of them. The V and J calls and clone size come from that table; D and trimming were worked out from the DNA. The sample consists of roughly 400,000 clones, over 85% of them appearing once. Across over 20 US areas, participants ranged in age from roughly 18 to 95 years. All recovered Cohort 3 donors got two negative PCRs, got clearance, or saw symptom resolution.

Sequenced sample: PBMCs or T cells enriched from blood (not recorded which). This TCR came from a woman in her 30s who had recovered from COVID-19. The rearrangement joins TRBV6-5 to TRBJ1-1, with 8 bases identical to TRBD1. The CDR3 is CASSQYNTGGTEAFF. CDR3 coding DNA: TGTGCCAGCAGTCAATATAATACAGGGGGCACTGAAGCTTTCTTT.